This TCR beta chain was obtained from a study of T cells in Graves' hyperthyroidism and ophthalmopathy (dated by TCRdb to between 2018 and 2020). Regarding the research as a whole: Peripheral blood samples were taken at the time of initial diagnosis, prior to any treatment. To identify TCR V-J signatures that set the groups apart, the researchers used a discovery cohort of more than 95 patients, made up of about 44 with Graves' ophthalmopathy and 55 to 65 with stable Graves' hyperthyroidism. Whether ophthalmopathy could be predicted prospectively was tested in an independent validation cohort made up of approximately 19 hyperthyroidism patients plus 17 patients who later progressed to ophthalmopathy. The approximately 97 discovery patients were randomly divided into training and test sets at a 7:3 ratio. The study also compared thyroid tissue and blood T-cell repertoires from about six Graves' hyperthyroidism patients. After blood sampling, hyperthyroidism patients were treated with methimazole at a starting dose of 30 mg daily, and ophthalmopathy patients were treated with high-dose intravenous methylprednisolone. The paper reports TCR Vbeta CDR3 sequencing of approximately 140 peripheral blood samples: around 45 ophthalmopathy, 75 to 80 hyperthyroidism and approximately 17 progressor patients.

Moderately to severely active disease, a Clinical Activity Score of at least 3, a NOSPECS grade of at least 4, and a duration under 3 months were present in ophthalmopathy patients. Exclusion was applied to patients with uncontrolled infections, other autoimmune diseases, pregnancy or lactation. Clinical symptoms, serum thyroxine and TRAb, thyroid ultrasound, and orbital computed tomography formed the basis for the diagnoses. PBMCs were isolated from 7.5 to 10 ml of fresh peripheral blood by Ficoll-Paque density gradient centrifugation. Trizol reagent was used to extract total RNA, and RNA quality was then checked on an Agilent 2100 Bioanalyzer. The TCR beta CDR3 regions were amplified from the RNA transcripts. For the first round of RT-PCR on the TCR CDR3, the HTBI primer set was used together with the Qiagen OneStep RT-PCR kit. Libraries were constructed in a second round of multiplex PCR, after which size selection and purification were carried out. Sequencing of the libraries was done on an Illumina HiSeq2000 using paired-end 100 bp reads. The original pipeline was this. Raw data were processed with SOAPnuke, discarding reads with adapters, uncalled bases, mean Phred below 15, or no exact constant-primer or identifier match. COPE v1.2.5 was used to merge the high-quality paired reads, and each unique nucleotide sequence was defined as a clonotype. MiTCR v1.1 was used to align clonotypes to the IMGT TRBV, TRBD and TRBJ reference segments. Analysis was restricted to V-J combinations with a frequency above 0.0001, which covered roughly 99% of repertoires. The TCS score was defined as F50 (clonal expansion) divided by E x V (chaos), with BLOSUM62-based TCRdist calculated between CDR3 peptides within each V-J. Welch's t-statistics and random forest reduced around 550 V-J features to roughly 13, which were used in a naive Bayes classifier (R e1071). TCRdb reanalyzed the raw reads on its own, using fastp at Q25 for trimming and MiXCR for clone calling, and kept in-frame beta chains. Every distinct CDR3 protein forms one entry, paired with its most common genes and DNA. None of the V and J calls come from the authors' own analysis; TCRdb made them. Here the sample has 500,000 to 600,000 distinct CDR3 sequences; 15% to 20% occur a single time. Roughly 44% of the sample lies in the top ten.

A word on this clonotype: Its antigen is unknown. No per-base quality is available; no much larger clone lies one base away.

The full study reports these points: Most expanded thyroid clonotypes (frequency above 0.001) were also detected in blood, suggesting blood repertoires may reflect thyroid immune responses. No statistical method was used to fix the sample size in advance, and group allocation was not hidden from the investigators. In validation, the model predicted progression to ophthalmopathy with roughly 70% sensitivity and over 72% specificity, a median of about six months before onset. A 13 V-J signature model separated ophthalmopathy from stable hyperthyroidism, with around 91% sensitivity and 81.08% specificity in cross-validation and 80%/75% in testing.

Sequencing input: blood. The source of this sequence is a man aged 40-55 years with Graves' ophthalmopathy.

In nucleotide form, the sequence is TGCGCCAGCAGCTTACGGGCGGTACAGGGGGTCAGTGAGCAGTTCTTC. It specifies CASSLRAVQGVSEQFF. Recombination joined TRBV5-1 with TRBJ2-1, with 8 central nucleotides matching TRBD1. V is trimmed back by 2 bases and J by 9 bases, and the junction contains 13 bases that no gene match accounts for. From its cysteine to its phenylalanine, the CDR3 spans 16 amino acids. Just the 48-base CDR3 DNA is kept, in frame starting at base 1. From a lookup of the germline V gene, CDR1 and CDR2 are SGHRS and YFSETQ. Outside the CDR3, residues come from the reference TRBV5-1 and TRBJ2-1 proteins, so the full variable domain is: KAGVTQTPRYLIKTRGQQVTLSCSPISGHRSVSWYQQTPGQGLQFLFEYFSETQRNKGNFPGRFSGRQFSNSRSEMNVSTLELGDSALYLCASSLRAVQGVSEQFFGPGTRLTVL.